This T cell receptor beta chain appears in the sequencing data of a study of response to subunit inactivated influenza vaccine (dated by TCRdb to 2017 to 2018). A note on the overall study: The study used deep quantitative T cell receptor repertoire profiling to track responses to a trivalent subunit inactivated influenza vaccine. What the work shows at the level of the full study, not this receptor alone: The authors suggested that each seasonal influenza vaccination may recruit only a limited number of new T cells.

This clonotype has a handful of counts. Its cognate antigen has yet to be identified. No qualities accompany the bases; no much larger clone lies one base away. The library was produced with RT-PCR. This sample was sequenced with an Illumina HiSeq 2500. TCRdb reprocessing: public reads trimmed at Q25 with fastp, clones called with MiXCR, in-frame beta chains kept. Each CDR3 protein gets just one entry, which takes the most common genes and DNA from the rows behind it. Within this sample are 500,000 to 600,000 distinct CDR3 sequences, with approximately 10% of them counted one time only. Clones ranked in the top ten supply 9.5% to 11% of the sample. The junction carries 16 bases between V and J, which are trimmed by 5 bases and 5 bases respectively. The CDR3 measures 13 amino acids from cysteine to phenylalanine. Only the CDR3 part of the read is kept: 39 bases, read in frame from the first base. Reading the germline V gene (reference sequence) gives CDR1 DFQATT and CDR2 SNEGSKA.

These data were likewise used in another study, on T cells expressing NK-cell markers. That second publication adds: The TCR beta cDNA libraries were made using 5'RACE template switching, a step that added both a universal primer site and unique molecular identifiers. Seven to nine donors provided sorted CD3+CD56+NKG2C+, CD3+CD56+NKG2C- and CD3+CD56-NKG2C+ T-cell subsets, whose TCR beta-chain repertoires were profiled. Seven of the eight sequenced donors were HCMV-seropositive and one was HCMV-seronegative. In several experiments an anti-gammadeltaTCR antibody was added to restrict sorting to alphabetaTCR-expressing T cells. In over 5 donors, the dominant CD3+CD56+NKG2C+ clonotypes were among the top 10 CD8+ clonotypes and accounted for about 1.0-7.0% of CD8+ T cells. Those dominant clonotypes were again the most abundant among CD3+CD56-NKG2C+ cells in a few donors, at about 25-65%. Whether the expanded NKG2C-expressing T cell clones were specific for HCMV antigens was left unclear. Randomly selected healthy volunteers, three men and five women, were used as the eight sequenced donors. HCMV-specific IgG was detected in serum with a commercial ELISA kit to determine HCMV serostatus. Peripheral blood mononuclear cells were isolated from blood by Ficoll density gradient centrifugation. For six donors, unsorted PBMC were also used to sequence bulk peripheral blood T-cell repertoires. cDNA synthesis was primed from the TCR beta constant segment, followed by two successive PCR amplification steps. Libraries were sequenced as 2 x 150 bp reads on Illumina HiSeq 2000/2500, MiSeq or NextSeq. Reads were demultiplexed and grouped by UMI with MIGEC, and clonotypes were assembled and quantified with MiTCR. To remove erroneous sequences, TCR cDNA sequences were retained only when supported by two or more reads. Downstream repertoire analysis used the tcR package, and clonotypes were matched across fractions by CDR3 nucleotide sequence plus V segment. Antigen specificity was annotated against VDJdb with VDJmatch, allowing one amino acid substitution in CDR3.

The sequence was obtained from a man aged 45-60 years who received an inactivated influenza vaccine. Donor details come from another sample of the same person, matched by shared clones. The material was PBMCs from blood, obtained on the day of vaccination. This receptor chain uses TRBV20-1 and TRBJ2-7; no D segment can be confidently identified. The nucleotide sequence reads as follows: TGCAGTGCTCGGCGTGGACCCTCGGACGAGCAGTACTTC. Its protein is CSARRGPSDEQYF.